This T cell receptor beta chain was documented in a study of T-cell reconstitution after alpha-beta-depleted transplantation in children (dated by TCRdb to about 2016). With regard to the full study: The study quantitatively tracked T-cell immune reconstitution after TCRalphabeta/CD19-depleted allogeneic hematopoietic cell transplantation in children using TCR repertoire profiling.

The library was generated by PCR. Sequencer: Illumina HiSeq 2500. To normalize quantification of the TCRbeta repertoire, the TCR libraries were built with molecular barcoding that relied on unique molecular identifiers. The public sequencing data were trimmed at Q25 with fastp and processed into clonotypes with MiXCR by TCRdb, which kept only in-frame beta chains. All rows with the same CDR3 protein become a single entry with the most common DNA and genes. The table for this sample lists approximately 47,000 distinct CDR3 sequences; roughly half of them were counted only once. 35% to 40% of the sample belongs to the ten largest clones. This clonotype came up a few times. Its antigen is still unknown. Per-nucleotide qualities are absent, and no much larger clonotype sits a single base away. The CDR1 and CDR2 encoded by the germline V gene are SGHRS and YFSETQ. The CDR3 has 19 amino acids, counting the end cysteine and phenylalanine. Only the CDR3 portion is preserved as DNA: 57 bases, with reading frame beginning at the first base. V has 0 bases trimmed and J has 0 bases trimmed; junction bases matching no gene number 6.

The intended sense of this specimen's treatment or condition label: allogeneic hematopoietic cell transplantation with graft depleted of TCRalphabeta T cells and CD19 B cells. TCRalphabeta/CD19-depleted allogeneic hematopoietic cell grafts were given to the transplant recipients, all of whom were children. Study-wide findings and limitations: Apparently early alphabetaT-cell count recovery about two months after transplant reportedly relied on only several hundred rapidly expanded clones derived from non-depleted graft cells. Over the following months the frequencies of hyperexpanded clones went down, and after one year T-cell counts and TCRbeta diversity were mostly credited to newly produced T cells. In some patients, the high TCRbeta diversity seen at day 60 was put down to recipient T cells and intrathymic progenitors that had survived conditioning.

The sequence came from a boy in the first two years of life with SCID, due to receive a stem cell transplant. The sequencing used peripheral blood, collected before TCRalphabeta/CD19-depleted stem cell transplant. The V gene is TRBV5-1 and the J gene is TRBJ2-2, with 12 central nucleotides matching TRBD2. Here the CDR3 is given as CASSLGLAGDFANTGELFF. Here is the DNA: TGCGCCAGCAGCTTGGGACTAGCGGGGGACTTCGCGAACACCGGGGAGCTGTTTTTT.